The 10 T cell receptor beta chains given below trace back to one sample, sequenced in a study of CXCR3-negative and CXCR3-positive naive CD8 T cells. The TRB libraries of cDNA were built by UMI-labeled 5' RACE. TCRdb processed the 5' RACE reads again and assigns one entry to each CDR3 protein, with no DNA. Its table lists 6,600 or so distinct CDR3 sequences. Their antigen targets remain unknown. Broader study findings: CXCR3-positive naive cells had TRB CDR3s that were more hydrophobic than CXCR3-negative naive cells had.

Source material: naive CXCR3+ CD8+ T cells from blood. The subset was: CD45RO-CCR7+CD27+CD95- naive CD8+ T cells expressing CXCR3 (TNR3+). These receptors all come from a human donor in good health. Some clones in this sample may be carry-over from other donors' samples.

The genes are TRBV13 and TRBJ2-7; TCRdb gives TRBD2 as the D gene, but with no DNA this cannot be confirmed. Germline CDR1 and CDR2: PRHDT and FYEKMQ (reference sequence). The CDR3 loop spans 15 amino acids. CDR3 sequence: CASSFQRGGRYEQYF.

The V gene is TRBV19, the J gene TRBJ2-7; the TCRdb D gene call, TRBD1, has no DNA to confirm it. Germline CDR1 is LNHDA and CDR2 is SQIVND (reference sequence). The length of the CDR3 is 13 residues. The CDR3 spells CASSIPGSQEQYF.

This clonotype is classed as medium-sized by frequency. The chain is built from TRBV28 and TRBJ2-1; TCRdb's assignment of TRBD2 cannot be checked, as there is no DNA. The CDR3 extends over 15 amino acids. Germline V gene lookup returns CDR1 MDHEN and CDR2 SYDVKM. CDR3 in amino acids: CASSPGLAGVGEQFF.

Frequency places this clonotype as medium-sized (0.01 to 0.1%). The chain carries TRBV7-6 and TRBJ2-1. Germline V gene lookup returns CDR1 SGHVS and CDR2 FNYEAQ. The CDR3 runs to 12 residues. CDR3 region: CASSPDGNEQFF.

The V and J genes are TRBV29-1 and TRBJ1-2; without DNA, the TCRdb call of TRBD1 cannot be checked. Per germline, CDR1 SQVTM and CDR2 ANQGSEA. This CDR3 is 15 amino acids long. The CDR3 sequence is CSVEGRQGHGYGYTF.

This clonotype is labeled medium-sized (0.01 to 0.1%) based on frequency. The genes are TRBV20-1 and TRBJ2-1; TCRdb lists TRBD2, though no DNA is available to test this call. Germline V gene sequence: CDR1 DFQATT, CDR2 SNEGSKA (reference sequence). The CDR3 is made up of 15 amino acids. The chain's CDR3 is CSARVTGTSGTPQFF.

The J gene is TRBJ2-3, the V gene TRBV29-1; no DNA is available, so the TRBD1 call from TCRdb remains unchecked. This CDR3 is built from 13 residues. Germline CDR1 is SQVTM and CDR2 is ANQGSEA. The chain's CDR3 is CSVSGGNTDTQYF.

This clonotype is labeled medium-sized (0.01 to 0.1%) based on frequency. The gene calls are TRBV7-9 and TRBJ2-1; TCRdb's D gene call, TRBD1, goes unchecked for lack of DNA. Germline V gene sequence: CDR1 SEHNR, CDR2 FQNEAQ (reference sequence). The CDR3 sequence is 16 residues long. The chain's CDR3 is CASSGRQGLSYNEQFF.

According to its frequency, this clonotype is medium-sized. V gene TRBV2 combines with J gene TRBJ2-1; TCRdb's D call of TRBD2 is untestable without DNA. The CDR3 consists of 13 residues. Germline V CDR1 and CDR2: SNHLY, FYNNEI. CDR3 residues: CASAGNSYNEQFF.

The chain combines TRBV29-1 with TRBJ2-3; TCRdb calls TRBD2, which cannot be checked without DNA. This CDR3 comprises 16 residues. Germline V gives CDR1 SQVTM, CDR2 ANQGSEA. CDR3 protein: CSVAGTSGAGTDTQYF.